Following are 15 T cell receptor beta chains from one sample sequenced in a study. Via MiXCR, TCRdb re-called the RT-PCR reads, giving one row per CDR3 protein. The repertoire includes about 680,000 distinct CDR3 sequences, 13% to 15% of them detected once, and roughly 3.6% sits in the top ten. Sequences were obtained from memory CD4+ T cells from blood. The origin of the receptors is a female donor in good health, serving as a healthy control.

The chain carries TRBV5-5 and TRBJ1-1; weak D call: TRBD1 (5 bases). Trimming cost V 6 bases and J 0 bases, with 18 bases left between them. This CDR3 is built from 16 residues. Germline loops: CDR1 SGHKS, CDR2 YYEKEE (reference sequence). CDR3 loop: CASIDLTATMNTEAFF. The CDR3 DNA sequence: TGTGCCAGCATCGACCTGACAGCCACCATGAACACTGAAGCTTTCTTT.

This clonotype was found a few times. DNA for the CDR3: TGTGCCAGTTCGACAGGGTTGGACACCGGGGAGCTGTTTTTT. As protein: CASSTGLDTGELFF. The chain joins TRBV6-1 to TRBJ2-2; TRBD1 agrees at 7 bases. Germline assignment: CDR1 MNHNS and CDR2 SASEGT. V shed 9 bases and J 3 bases; nucleotides not matched to a gene: 7. This CDR3 spans 14 amino acids.

This clonotype was counted between two and nine times. The chain is built from TRBV20-1 and TRBJ2-3, with TRBD2 identical over 12 bases. Looked up from germline, CDR1 is DFQATT and CDR2 is SNEGSKA (reference sequence). The CDR3 loop spans 15 amino acids. V was clipped by 2 bases and J by 1 base; unmatched bases: 1. CDR3 sequence (DNA): TGCAGTGCTAGACTAGCGGGAGGGCGCACAGATACGCAGTATTTT. Encoded protein: CSARLAGGRTDTQYF.

The chain carries TRBV20-1 and TRBJ2-6; D could derive from TRBD1 or TRBD2 (5 bases each). Germline V CDR1 and CDR2: DFQATT, SNEGSKA (reference sequence). The CDR3 is 17 residues long. V was shortened by 1 base and J by 4 bases, with 17 bases between the two germline ends. CDR3 amino acids: CSARAIGKGVGANVLTF. For the CDR3, the DNA is TGCAGTGCTAGAGCTATCGGGAAAGGGGTAGGGGCCAACGTCCTGACTTTC.

The gene calls are TRBV19 and TRBJ2-5; D is undetermined. With 0 bases removed from V and 7 bases from J, the gap between germline ends came to 9 bases. Germline V lookup: CDR1 LNHDA, CDR2 SQIVND (reference sequence). There are 13 residues in the CDR3. CDR3 region: CASSIDYVGTQYF. The CDR3 bases are TGTGCCAGTAGTATAGACTATGTAGGGACCCAGTACTTC. Combining the CDR3 with reference TRBV19 and TRBJ2-5 gives the whole variable domain DGGITQSPKYLFRKEGQNVTLSCEQNLNHDAMYWYRQDPGQGLRLIYYSQIVNDFQKGDIAEGYSVSREKKESFPLTVTSAQKNPTAFYLCASSIDYVGTQYFGPGTRLLVL.

The V and J genes are TRBV15 and TRBJ1-1; D gene unclear. The CDR3 runs 13 residues. Germline assignment: CDR1 LNHNV and CDR2 YYDKDF (reference sequence). V lost 5 bases, J lost 0 bases, and 7 bases lay in between. CDR3 nucleotide sequence: TGTGCCACCAGCCAGGCAATGAACACTGAAGCTTTCTTT. It encodes CATSQAMNTEAFF.

The J gene is TRBJ1-4, the V gene TRBV9, with unresolved D. The CDR3 consists of 13 residues. Trimming shortened V by 0 bases and J by 5 bases, and 5 bases separated the two germline ends. Germline V gene sequence: CDR1 SGDLS, CDR2 YYNGEE. Here the CDR3 DNA reads TGTGCCAGCAGCGTAGGGGTCAATGAAAAACTGTTTTTT. It codes for CASSVGVNEKLFF.

This clonotype was counted a few times. The chain has TRBV7-2 and TRBJ1-1, with TRBD1 as a possible D gene (5 bases). Trimming removed 5 bases at V and 8 bases at J, with 12 bases between. This CDR3 has 12 residues. Germline CDR1 SGHTA, CDR2 FQGNSA. The CDR3, as DNA: TGTGCCAGCAGCATCCCGGGACCCGAAGCTTTCTTT. Translating gives CASSIPGPEAFF.

In its sample, this clonotype was seen a few times. V is TRBV3-1 and J is TRBJ2-7; D is unresolved. The CDR3 runs 15 residues. The V gene's germline CDR1 is LGHDT and CDR2 YNNKEL (reference sequence). V was clipped by 2 bases and J by 0 bases, with 11 bases between them. CDR3 DNA: TGTGCCAGCAGCCAATCAGGTCGGCCCTCCTACGAGCAGTACTTC. Translating it yields CASSQSGRPSYEQYF.

In this sample, this clonotype turned up many times. This chain uses TRBV7-9 with TRBJ1-1; the D is unclear. The germline V and J ends were trimmed by 5 bases and 1 base, with 11 bases remaining between them. The CDR3 spans 14 residues. Germline values: CDR1 SEHNR, CDR2 FQNEAQ (reference sequence). For the CDR3, the DNA is TGTGCCAGCAGCAATCAGCAGGCGAACACTGAAGCTTTCTTT. Its translation: CASSNQQANTEAFF.

Ten or more counts support this clonotype. The chain employs TRBV5-1 and TRBJ1-1, with D maybe TRBD1 (5 bases). Germline lookup yields CDR1 SGHRS and CDR2 YFSETQ. This CDR3 region has 15 residues. The germline V and J ends were trimmed by 0 bases and 1 base, with 10 bases remaining between them. CDR3 region: CASSLDDSQNTEAFF. The CDR3 nucleotides are TGCGCCAGCAGCTTGGATGACAGCCAGAACACTGAAGCTTTCTTT. The variable domain in full, with the rest retrieved from reference TRBV5-1 and TRBJ1-1, is KAGVTQTPRYLIKTRGQQVTLSCSPISGHRSVSWYQQTPGQGLQFLFEYFSETQRNKGNFPGRFSGRQFSNSRSEMNVSTLELGDSALYLCASSLDDSQNTEAFFGQGTRLTVV.

The genes are TRBV20-1 and TRBJ2-2; D call uncertain. CDR1 and CDR2 (germline): DFQATT, SNEGSKA (reference sequence). This CDR3 comprises 12 residues. Trimming left V 6 bases short and J 10 bases short, with 15 bases between. This CDR3 reads CSAFHGPVELFF. As DNA, the CDR3 is TGCAGTGCCTTTCACGGGCCCGTGGAGCTGTTTTTT.

About this clonotype itself: The conserved phenylalanine or tryptophan normally closing the CDR3 is absent here, so this likely arose from a read error. The chain has TRBV6-2 or TRBV6-3 and TRBJ2-1; 16 bases fit TRBD2. The germline gives CDR1 MNHEY, CDR2 SVGEGT. Germline trimming cut 6 bases from V and 2 bases from J; bases unmatched to any gene: 10. CDR3 length: 19 residues. CDR3 nucleotide sequence: TGTGCCAGCAGACCCACTCCGGGACTAGCGGGGGGGACCTACAATGAGCAGTTCTTA. Protein sequence: CASRPTPGLAGGTYNEQFL.

This clonotype was observed many times. This sequence joins TRBV27 and TRBJ2-5, with 15 positions matching TRBD2. J lost 5 bases, V lost 4 bases, and 8 bases had no gene match. CDR3 length equals 17 residues. Germline values: CDR1 MNHEY, CDR2 SMNVEV (reference sequence). CDR3 protein: CASSSGLAGGLGETQYF. As DNA, the CDR3 is TGTGCCAGCAGTTCGGGACTAGCGGGAGGTTTGGGGGAGACCCAGTACTTC.

CDR3 DNA: TGTGCCAGCTCACCGTGGGCAACAGATACGCAGTATTTT. This translates into CASSPWATDTQYF. The chain uses TRBV18 and TRBJ2-3; D not resolved. The CDR3 spans 13 residues. Germline V gene sequence: CDR1 KGHSH, CDR2 LQKENI. The V end was cut by 3 bases, the J end by 3 bases, with 7 bases between.